One and the same sample provided the 18 T cell receptor beta chains below, sequenced in a study of blood T cell repertoires in COVID-19. Using immunoSEQ multiplex PCR, the repertoire was profiled, and TCRdb retains in-frame clones only, with some absent. The sample has some 200,000 clones, 60% to 85% seen once. The specimen was peripheral blood. The receptors here all came from an older woman with acute or convalescent COVID-19.

V usage is TRBV10-1 and J usage is TRBJ2-2; the match to TRBD1 covers 8 bases. Per germline, CDR1 WNHNN and CDR2 SYGVQD (reference sequence). The CDR3 length is 16 residues. The trim removed 5 bases at V and 5 bases at J, leaving 10 bases unmatched. CDR3 nucleotide sequence: TGCGCCAGCAGTCCGAACAGGGGGATAGGGACCGGGGAGCTGTTTTTT. Translating it yields CASSPNRGIGTGELFF.

This chain joins TRBV6-6 and TRBJ1-2; perhaps TRBD1 as D (6 bases). V was pared by 8 bases and J by 0 bases, with 10 bases between. CDR3 length equals 13 residues. Germline CDR1 MNHNY, CDR2 SVGAGI (reference sequence). CDR3 in DNA: TGTGCCAGCCTTCAGGGGACTAACTATGGCTACACCTTC. It encodes CASLQGTNYGYTF.

The J gene is TRBJ2-2, the V gene TRBV27; tentative D call: TRBD1 (5 bases). Germline V lookup: CDR1 MNHEY, CDR2 SMNVEV (reference sequence). The CDR3 totals 14 residues. The germline V and J ends were trimmed by 4 bases and 7 bases, with 13 bases remaining between them. DNA for the CDR3: TGTGCCAGCAGTTGGGCCAGGGTGGGCGGGGAGCTGTTTTTT. As protein: CASSWARVGGELFF.

V and J are TRBV19 and TRBJ2-1; D is perhaps TRBD2 (5 bases). This CDR3 has 14 amino acids. Germline CDR1 and CDR2: LNHDA and SQIVND (reference sequence). V was trimmed by 3 bases and J by 8 bases, leaving 14 bases between them. The CDR3 protein is CASSILIFGDEQFF. The CDR3 bases are TGTGCCAGTAGTATCTTGATATTCGGGGATGAGCAGTTCTTC.

This clone was observed once. This chain's CDR3 is CASRRQGLDEQYF. CDR3 bases: TGTGCCAGCAGACGACAGGGGCTCGACGAGCAGTACTTC. The rearrangement links TRBV14 to TRBJ2-7; 8 bases fit TRBD1. The CDR3 totals 13 residues. The germline gives CDR1 SGHDN, CDR2 FVKESK. Unmatched junction bases numbered 6, after V lost 6 bases and J lost 5 bases.

The chain combines TRBV3-1 (or the pseudogene TRBV3-2) with TRBJ1-2; 7 nucleotides line up with TRBD1. The CDR3 contains 15 residues. The germline V gene encodes CDR1 LGHDT and CDR2 YNNKEL (reference sequence). The ends lost 0 bases at V and 4 bases at J; junction bases unmatched: 5. CDR3 coding DNA: TGTGCCAGCAGCCAAGATTGGGCAGGGGGCTATGGCTACACCTTC. Translating it yields CASSQDWAGGYGYTF.

The chain employs TRBV20-1 and TRBJ2-1; 11 nucleotides match TRBD2. CDR3 length: 17 residues. V was pared by 6 bases and J by 6 bases, with 16 bases of the junction left unmatched. Germline-derived CDR1 and CDR2 are DFQATT and SNEGSKA (reference sequence). The CDR3 DNA reads TGCAGTGCCAGTCCTTTCCTAGCGGGAGGTTTCACCAATGAGCAGTTCTTC. This sequence encodes CSASPFLAGGFTNEQFF.

J is TRBJ2-1 and V is TRBV6-5; no firm D call. Trimming took off 8 bases at V and 1 base at J, with 9 bases between the two ends. The V gene's germline CDR1 is MNHEY and CDR2 SVGAGI. CDR3 length: 13 amino acids. This chain's CDR3 is CASRSASYNEQFF. Written as DNA, the CDR3 is TGTGCCAGCCGAAGCGCTTCCTACAATGAGCAGTTCTTC.

The chain recombines TRBV28 with TRBJ1-2; 7 nucleotides align to TRBD1. Germline lookup yields CDR1 MDHEN and CDR2 SYDVKM. This CDR3 spans 16 amino acids. The junction had 14 bases not matched to a gene; V was cut back by 6 bases and J by 4 bases. The CDR3 reads CASSKTGSAFAYGYTF. For the CDR3, the DNA is TGTGCCAGCAGCAAGACAGGGTCGGCGTTTGCCTATGGCTACACCTTC.

There are a few counts of this clone. The genes are TRBV18 and TRBJ1-1; no reliable D call. Trimming stripped 5 bases from V and 3 bases from J, with 10 bases between. The CDR3 is 13 residues long. Germline V gene sequence: CDR1 KGHSH, CDR2 LQKENI. Here the CDR3 reads CASSSNQDTEAFF. The CDR3 DNA reads as TGTGCCAGCTCATCCAATCAGGACACTGAAGCTTTCTTT.

The chain recombines TRBV30 with TRBJ2-5, with D unclear. Germline CDR1 reads GTSNPN; CDR2 reads SVGIG (reference sequence). The CDR3 consists of 12 residues. The ends were cut back, 4 bases at V and 5 bases at J, with 11 bases in the middle. CDR3 sequence reads: CAWTPSSETQYF. The CDR3 DNA is TGTGCCTGGACCCCTTCCTCGGAGACCCAGTACTTC. Looking up the rest from reference TRBV30 and TRBJ2-5 gives the full variable domain: SQTIHQWPATLVQPVGSPLSLECTVEGTSNPNLYWYRQAAGRGLQLLFYSVGIGQISSEVPQNLSASRPQDRQFILSSKKLLLSDSGFYLCAWTPSSETQYFGPGTRLLVL.

The chain links TRBV6-1 to TRBJ1-4; 7 bases agree with TRBD1. The CDR3 contains 16 residues. V shed 4 bases and J 0 bases; nucleotides not matched to a gene: 5. Germline lookup yields CDR1 MNHNS and CDR2 SASEGT. CDR3 in amino acids: CASSAFTGATNEKLFF. CDR3 bases: TGTGCCAGCAGTGCTTTCACAGGGGCAACTAATGAAAAACTGTTTTTT.

Concerning this clone: A far larger clone lies a single base away; this is likely a read error. The rearrangement joins TRBV28 to TRBJ2-1; 11 positions agree with TRBD2. Germline assignment: CDR1 MDHEN and CDR2 SYDVKM. This CDR3 has 15 residues. Trimming removed 6 bases from V and 4 bases from J; junction bases left unmatched: 5. The CDR3 is CASSPGTSGYNEQFF. As DNA, the CDR3 is TGTGCCAGCAGCCCAGGGACTAGCGGTTACAATGAGCAGTTCTTC. Looking up the rest from reference TRBV28 and TRBJ2-1 gives the full variable domain: DVKVTQSSRYLVKRTGEKVFLECVQDMDHENMFWYRQDPGLGLRLIYFSYDVKMKEKGDIPEGYSVSREKKERFSLILESASTNQTSMYLCASSPGTSGYNEQFFGPGTRLTVL.

The rearrangement uses TRBV29-1 and TRBJ2-1; TRBD1 aligns across 7 bases. CDR3 length: 13 residues. The germline gives CDR1 SQVTM, CDR2 ANQGSEA. The V gene end was trimmed by 6 bases and the J gene end by 4 bases; junction bases not matched to a gene: 6. The CDR3 DNA reads as TGCAGCGTACAGCCGACAGGGTACAATGAGCAGTTCTTC. Protein product: CSVQPTGYNEQFF.

This clone was detected once. The chain has TRBV5-1 and TRBJ2-7, with 7 bases matching TRBD1. Losses at the gene ends were 4 bases for V and 2 bases for J; bases not matched to a gene: 6. CDR1 is SGHRS, CDR2 YFSETQ, per germline. The CDR3 is 14 residues long. The CDR3 here is CASSPSTGTYEQYF. The CDR3 nucleotides are TGCGCCAGCAGCCCGTCGACAGGGACCTACGAGCAGTACTTC.

This clone was counted ten times or more. The chain carries TRBV27 and TRBJ1-6; D perhaps matches TRBD1 (5 bases). The CDR3 has 15 residues. V was pared by 0 bases and J by 11 bases, with 14 bases between. The V gene's germline CDR1 is MNHEY and CDR2 SMNVEV (reference sequence). The CDR3 region is CASSLSDRRDTPLHF. CDR3 in DNA: TGTGCCAGCAGTTTATCCGACAGACGAGATACACCCCTCCACTTT.

J is TRBJ2-5 and V is TRBV30; 8 bases match TRBD2. Trimming removed 5 bases from V and 5 bases from J; junction bases left unmatched: 4. CDR3 size: 12 residues. Germline V CDR1 and CDR2: GTSNPN, SVGIG (reference sequence). The chain's CDR3 is CAWAREGETQYF. The CDR3 DNA reads as TGTGCCTGGGCCCGGGAGGGGGAGACCCAGTACTTC.

The chain employs TRBV7-9 and TRBJ2-5; possible D gene TRBD1, 6 bases. Trimming took off 5 bases at V and 2 bases at J, with 12 bases between the two ends. Germline CDR1 SEHNR, CDR2 FQNEAQ (reference sequence). The CDR3 spans 14 residues. CDR3 protein: CASSQGQKQETQYF. CDR3 in DNA: TGTGCCAGCAGCCAGGGGCAGAAACAAGAGACCCAGTACTTC.